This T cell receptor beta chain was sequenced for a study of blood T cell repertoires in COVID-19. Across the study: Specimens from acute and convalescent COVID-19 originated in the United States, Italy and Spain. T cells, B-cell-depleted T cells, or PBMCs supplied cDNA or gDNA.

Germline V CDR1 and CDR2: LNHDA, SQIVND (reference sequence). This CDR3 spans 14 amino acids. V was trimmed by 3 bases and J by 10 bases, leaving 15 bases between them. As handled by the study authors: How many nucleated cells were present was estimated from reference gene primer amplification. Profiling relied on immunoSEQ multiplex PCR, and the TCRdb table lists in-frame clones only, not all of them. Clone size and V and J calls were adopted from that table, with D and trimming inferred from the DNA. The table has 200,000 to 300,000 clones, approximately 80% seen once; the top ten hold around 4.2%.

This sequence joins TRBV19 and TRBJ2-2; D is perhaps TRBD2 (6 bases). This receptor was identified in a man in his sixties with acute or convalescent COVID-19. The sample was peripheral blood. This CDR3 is CASSMRRGRSELFF. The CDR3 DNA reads TGTGCCAGTAGTATGCGGAGGGGCCGCTCGGAGCTGTTTTTT. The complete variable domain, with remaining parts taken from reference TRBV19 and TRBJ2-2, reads DGGITQSPKYLFRKEGQNVTLSCEQNLNHDAMYWYRQDPGQGLRLIYYSQIVNDFQKGDIAEGYSVSREKKESFPLTVTSAQKNPTAFYLCASSMRRGRSELFFGEGSRLTVL.